This TCR beta chain was found in a study of blood T cells in healthy people across ages. About the study: Per two T cells, template switching captured roughly one barcoded beta molecule.

Each sample gave at least 6 million isolated PBMCs. Primed by a sample-barcoded 5' primer and a J-beta primer mix, a second PCR proceeded for 7 to 11 cycles. CDR3-containing paired-end reads numbering at least 2.5 million came from each sample. MiXCR, applied by TCRdb to the 5' RACE reads, yields one record per CDR3 protein. The sample lists approximately 1,000,000 distinct CDR3 sequences; 30% to 40% were seen once. The CDR3 consists of 16 residues. Germline CDR1 and CDR2: SGDLS and YYNGEE. The V end was cut by 4 bases, the J end by 1 base, with 18 bases between. In its sample, this clonotype was seen a few times. Its antigen is as yet unknown. Points from the study as a whole: Long-lived and aged donors differed, with more naive CD4+ cells and higher diversity in the long-lived.

The source of this sequence is a man aged 18-30 years in good health. The chain carries TRBV9 and TRBJ2-7; D is ambiguous. Input material: blood. The chain's CDR3 is CASSPSGPNPSYEQYF. The DNA of the CDR3 is TGTGCCAGCAGCCCCTCCGGACCGAACCCGTCCTACGAGCAGTACTTC.